The rows below give T cell receptor beta chains drawn from one sample of a study of immune evolution from preneoplasia to lung adenocarcinoma. The assay was immunoSEQ multiplex PCR, and TCRdb's table has in-frame clones only and misses some. The table records over 30,000 clones, roughly 74% of them present only once. Sequencing was performed on FFPE invasive lung adenocarcinoma tissue. The source is a person in their sixties with lung adenocarcinoma. Both conserved end residues are part of each CDR3.

j_call: TRBJ2-7
v_call: TRBV23-1
cdr3_aa: CASSQSGDSYEQYF

j_call: -
v_call: TRBV7-2
cdr3_aa: CASSYQTGSYEQYF

j_call: TRBJ1-5
v_call: TRBV23-1
cdr3_aa: CASSQFSGYSNQPQHF

j_call: TRBJ2-3
v_call: TRBV28
cdr3_aa: CASSRLGTSGSKADTQYF

j_call: TRBJ2-7
v_call: TRBV10-1
cdr3_aa: CATRLAGNPSYEQYF

j_call: TRBJ1-4
v_call: TRBV15
cdr3_aa: CATSREPAGLGNEKLFF

j_call: TRBJ2-5
v_call: TRBV7-2
cdr3_aa: CASSRPKETQYF

j_call: TRBJ1-1
v_call: TRBV5-1
cdr3_aa: CASTLGPRTGGNTEAFF

j_call: TRBJ1-1
v_call: TRBV7-9
cdr3_aa: CASRAPSGTEAFF

j_call: TRBJ2-7
v_call: TRBV4-1
cdr3_aa: CASSASGGTGEQYF

j_call: TRBJ2-3
v_call: TRBV4-1
cdr3_aa: CASSLSGETDTQYF

j_call: TRBJ2-7
v_call: TRBV4-3
cdr3_aa: CASSQVSRGRPLASYEQYF

j_call: TRBJ2-6
v_call: TRBV7-9
cdr3_aa: CASSLQSSGANVLTF

j_call: TRBJ2-1
v_call: TRBV5-6
cdr3_aa: CASNLRAYNEQFF

j_call: TRBJ2-7
v_call: TRBV28
cdr3_aa: CASSPGQSYEQYF

j_call: TRBJ2-5
v_call: TRBV7-2
cdr3_aa: CASSLGQGETQYF

j_call: TRBJ2-3
v_call: TRBV9
cdr3_aa: CASSPVAGGYTDTQYF

j_call: TRBJ2-7
v_call: TRBV18
cdr3_aa: CASSPSTGWYEQYF

j_call: TRBJ2-7
v_call: TRBV18
cdr3_aa: CASSPRLAGTEQYF

j_call: TRBJ1-4
v_call: TRBV29-1
cdr3_aa: CSVSGGGGEKLFF

j_call: TRBJ2-7
v_call: TRBV7-9
cdr3_aa: CASSFGGSLVGEQYF

j_call: TRBJ1-5
v_call: TRBV7-2
cdr3_aa: CASSSTGAQPQHF

j_call: TRBJ2-1
v_call: TRBV29-1
cdr3_aa: CSVDNILGGDEQFF

j_call: TRBJ2-7
v_call: TRBV7-8
cdr3_aa: CASSSRDGLSYEQYF

j_call: TRBJ1-2
v_call: TRBV6-5
cdr3_aa: CASSEGTGLYGYTF

j_call: TRBJ2-4
v_call: TRBV2
cdr3_aa: CASSDRGRGILAKNIQYF

j_call: TRBJ2-1
v_call: TRBV30
cdr3_aa: CAWSVGSGYNKQFF

j_call: TRBJ2-2
v_call: TRBV28
cdr3_aa: CASSLAGTGNTGELFF

j_call: TRBJ2-5
v_call: TRBV11-2
cdr3_aa: CASSFQVQETQYF

j_call: TRBJ1-4
v_call: TRBV14
cdr3_aa: CASSQDLVGKLFF

j_call: TRBJ2-2
v_call: TRBV7-8
cdr3_aa: CASSRTEGTPLNTGELFF